The 21 T cell receptor beta chains below were found in one sample sequenced in a study of shared clonotypes between healthy human individuals. Profiled with immunoSEQ multiplex PCR; TCRdb holds only in-frame clones, not every one. The sample records roughly 1.5 million clones, under 99% being singletons. The sample taken for sequencing was naive CD4+ T cells sorted from blood. Subset: CD45RA+ positively selected. These receptors all come from a man aged 30-40 years in good health.

The chain links TRBV14 to TRBJ1-3; D unclear. Per germline, CDR1 SGHDN and CDR2 FVKESK. V lost 6 bases to trimming and J lost 2 bases, with 11 bases between them. The CDR3 has 14 amino acids. The DNA for the CDR3 is TGTGCCAGCAGTCCACATGTGACTGGAAACACCATATATTTT. Residues: CASSPHVTGNTIYF.

The V gene is TRBV7-3, the J gene TRBJ2-3, with TRBD2 as a possible D gene (6 bases). This CDR3 comprises 17 residues. Germline lookup yields CDR1 SGHTA and CDR2 FQGTGA. V was pared by 2 bases and J by 3 bases, with 18 bases between. The CDR3 sequence: CASSLGGSGTHTDTQYF. The CDR3 nucleotides are TGTGCCAGCAGCTTAGGAGGTAGCGGAACACATACAGATACGCAGTATTTT.

This chain joins TRBV15 and TRBJ2-7; 7 bases map to TRBD1. V lost 2 bases to trimming and J lost 1 base; unmatched junction nucleotides: 2. Germline assignment: CDR1 LNHNV and CDR2 YYDKDF (reference sequence). This CDR3 region has 14 residues. The CDR3 region is CATSRRTGSYEQYF. DNA for the CDR3: TGTGCCACCAGCAGAAGGACAGGATCCTACGAGCAGTACTTC.

The chain recombines TRBV28 with TRBJ1-1, with D perhaps TRBD1 (5 bases). V was pared by 2 bases and J by 3 bases, with 13 bases between. This CDR3 contains 15 residues. Germline CDR1 is MDHEN and CDR2 is SYDVKM. The CDR3: CASSLGRAWDTEAFF. CDR3 bases: TGTGCCAGCAGTTTAGGCAGGGCATGGGACACTGAAGCTTTCTTT.

The chain employs TRBV7-6 and TRBJ1-5; D unresolved. Germline V gene data show CDR1 as SGHVS and CDR2 as FNYEAQ. Trimming removed 1 base from V and 6 bases from J, with 7 bases in between. The CDR3 consists of 13 residues. For the CDR3, the DNA is TGTGCCAGCAGCTTAGGGGAAAGTCAGCCCCAGCATTTT. This gives the protein CASSLGESQPQHF.

The V gene is TRBV9, the J gene TRBJ2-7; TRBD1 agrees at 7 bases. The CDR3 is 13 amino acids. Per germline, CDR1 SGDLS and CDR2 YYNGEE. The J segment lost 5 bases and the V segment lost 7 bases, leaving 9 bases of the junction unmatched. The CDR3 nucleotides read TGTGCCAGCCGTCCAGGACAGGAGCACGAGCAGTACTTC. Translation gives CASRPGQEHEQYF.

This clone was seen only once. Distinct nucleotide sequences in the sample also encode this CDR3. CDR3 sequence reads: CASSRNTEAFF. The CDR3 DNA is TGTGCCAGCTCGAGGAACACTGAAGCTTTCTTT. The rearrangement uses TRBV18 and TRBJ1-1; D is undetermined. CDR3 length equals 11 residues. Trimming removed 6 bases from V and 1 base from J, with 3 bases in between. Germline-derived CDR1 and CDR2 are KGHSH and LQKENI.

The genes are TRBV15 and TRBJ1-3; D is uncertain. CDR1 is LNHNV, CDR2 YYDKDF, per germline (reference sequence). With 1 base removed from V and 0 bases from J, the gap between germline ends came to 10 bases. There are 16 residues in the CDR3. CDR3 DNA: TGTGCCACCAGCAGAGCCCCAGTGGGCTCTGGAAACACCATATATTTT. Translation gives CATSRAPVGSGNTIYF.

V usage is TRBV11-1 and J usage is TRBJ2-2; weak D call: TRBD2 (6 bases). CDR1 and CDR2 (germline): SGHAT, FQDESV (reference sequence). This CDR3 contains 16 residues. V lost 5 bases and J 4 bases, leaving 17 bases between the germline ends. The CDR3 sequence: CASSLGPTSGTGELFF. CDR3 DNA sequence: TGTGCCAGCAGCCTGGGGCCGACTAGTGGCACCGGGGAGCTGTTTTTT.

This rearrangement joins TRBV5-1 to TRBJ1-1; 9 positions match TRBD1. The CDR3 is 16 amino acids. Germline V CDR1 and CDR2: SGHRS, YFSETQ. V dropped 7 bases and J dropped 0; count of bases not matched to a gene: 10. CDR3 coding DNA: TGCGCCAGCCGAGGGACAGGGACATCCATGAACACTGAAGCTTTCTTT. Translated, it gives CASRGTGTSMNTEAFF.

The chain links TRBV2 to TRBJ2-7, with TRBD1 matching over 7 bases. CDR3 size: 13 residues. V lost 10 bases and J lost 0; bases outside the gene matches: 6. CDR1 and CDR2 from the germline V gene are SNHLY and FYNNEI. CDR3 bases: TGTGCCACCCGCCGGGACAGCTCCTACGAGCAGTACTTC. Translated, it gives CATRRDSSYEQYF.

This clone was observed once. The chain recombines TRBV18 with TRBJ2-2; D is undetermined. The CDR3 has 14 residues. Deletions cut 5 bases from V and 8 bases from J, with 15 bases between. Germline-derived CDR1 and CDR2 are KGHSH and LQKENI. The CDR3 loop reads CASSSRGPPGELFF. The CDR3 DNA sequence: TGTGCCAGCTCAAGTCGCGGTCCCCCAGGGGAGCTGTTTTTT.

The gene calls are TRBV6-6 and TRBJ1-1; TRBD1 might be the D (5 bases). The CDR3 is 16 amino acids. Per germline, CDR1 MNHNY and CDR2 SVGAGI (reference sequence). V lost 1 base and J lost 1, with 13 bases in between. CDR3 loop: CASSYLDGTANTEAFF. In nucleotides, the CDR3 is TGTGCCAGCAGTTACTTGGACGGGACGGCGAACACTGAAGCTTTCTTT.

CDR3 region: CASSKTSGRTDTQYF. CDR3 DNA sequence: TGTGCCAGCAGCAAGACTAGCGGACGCACAGATACGCAGTATTTT. The V gene is TRBV11-3, the J gene TRBJ2-3; 9 positions agree with TRBD2. Germline V gene data show CDR1 as SGHNT and CDR2 as YENEEA. Trimming cost V 5 bases and J 1 base; bases outside gene matches: 4. The CDR3 contains 15 residues. The whole variable domain, remainder taken from reference TRBV11-3 and TRBJ2-3, is EAGVVQSPRYKIIEKKQPVAFWCNPISGHNTLYWYLQNLGQGPELLIRYENEEAVDDSQLPKDRFSAERLKGVDSTLKIQPAELGDSAVYLCASSKTSGRTDTQYFGPGTRLTVL.

The chain employs TRBV1 and TRBJ2-7; TRBD2, the table's D call, was not compared with the DNA. TRBV1 is a pseudogene locus. The CDR3 runs to 15 residues. The CDR3 sequence: CTSVMAGSTSYEQYF. CDR3 in DNA: TGCACCAGCGTAATGGCGGGCTCTACCTCCTACGAGCAGTACTTC.

The V gene is TRBV5-1, the J gene TRBJ2-3; 12 nucleotides line up with TRBD2. The CDR3 has 17 amino acids. V lost 4 bases to trimming and J lost 2 bases; unmatched junction nucleotides: 8. Germline lookup yields CDR1 SGHRS and CDR2 YFSETQ. Here the CDR3 DNA reads TGCGCCAGCAGCCATGGACTAGCGGGAATCCCCACAGATACGCAGTATTTT. This encodes CASSHGLAGIPTDTQYF. Supplemented by reference TRBV5-1 and TRBJ2-3, the full variable domain reads KAGVTQTPRYLIKTRGQQVTLSCSPISGHRSVSWYQQTPGQGLQFLFEYFSETQRNKGNFPGRFSGRQFSNSRSEMNVSTLELGDSALYLCASSHGLAGIPTDTQYFGPGTRLTVL.

The chain has TRBV5-1 and TRBJ2-5, with D tentatively TRBD2 (7 bases). The V end lost 0 bases, the J end lost 5 bases, and 17 bases lay between the germline ends. This CDR3 comprises 16 residues. Germline CDR1 SGHRS, CDR2 YFSETQ. The CDR3 DNA sequence: TGCGCCAGCAGCTTGGGGGAGGGACAACGGGAGGAGACCCAGTACTTC. It yields the protein CASSLGEGQREETQYF.

The rearrangement links TRBV6-1 to TRBJ2-7, with D unclear. Germline V CDR1 and CDR2: MNHNS, SASEGT. The CDR3 has 15 residues. V lost 8 bases and J lost 0, with 17 bases in between. The CDR3 reads CASRSSRRNSYEQYF. CDR3 in DNA: TGTGCCAGCCGCTCTAGTCGGCGGAACTCCTACGAGCAGTACTTC.

The CDR3 region is CASSKGLAGRMSYEQYF. CDR3 DNA: TGCGCCAGCAGTAAGGGACTAGCGGGACGGATGTCCTACGAGCAGTACTTC. J is TRBJ2-7 and V is TRBV5-1; TRBD2 matches at 13 bases. This CDR3 has 17 amino acids. Trimming cost V 5 bases and J 1 base; bases outside gene matches: 9. Germline-derived CDR1 and CDR2 are SGHRS and YFSETQ.

The CDR3 is CSGGPSGTSSYEQYF. Written as DNA, the CDR3 is TGCAGCGGCGGGCCTAGCGGGACTAGCTCCTACGAGCAGTACTTC. The J gene is TRBJ2-7, the V gene TRBV29-1; 9 bases line up with TRBD2. CDR3 length: 15 amino acids. V was pared by 7 bases and J by 0 bases, with 10 bases of the junction left unmatched. Germline CDR1 SQVTM, CDR2 ANQGSEA.

The chain combines TRBV30 with TRBJ2-7, with 7 positions matching TRBD1. Trimming cost V 1 base and J 2 bases; bases outside gene matches: 5. Germline V gene data show CDR1 as GTSNPN and CDR2 as SVGIG (reference sequence). The CDR3 is made up of 14 amino acids. The CDR3 reads CAWSGGQTAYEQYF. As DNA, the CDR3 is TGTGCCTGGAGTGGGGGACAGACCGCCTACGAGCAGTACTTC. Based on the CDR3 plus reference TRBV30 and TRBJ2-7, the full variable domain is SQTIHQWPATLVQPVGSPLSLECTVEGTSNPNLYWYRQAAGRGLQLLFYSVGIGQISSEVPQNLSASRPQDRQFILSSKKLLLSDSGFYLCAWSGGQTAYEQYFGPGTRLTVT.